This paragraph reports one TCR beta chain. No cognate antigen has been identified for it. The input lacks base qualities; no much larger clone sits a single base away. After removal of 6 bases from V and 2 bases from J, the junction retains 7 bases not matched to a gene. CDR1 MNHEY and CDR2 SMNVEV were looked up in the germline V gene (reference sequence). The CDR3 runs 14 residues from the cysteine to the phenylalanine. Only CDR3 DNA is held: 42 bases, read in frame from base 1. The cohort comprised around 700 healthy bone marrow donors. All cohort members were sampled while nominally healthy, although unrecorded immune exposures were likely present. CMV serostatus was recorded as positive for 250 to 300 and negative for about half of the 666 cohort members, whereas no CMV serostatus was recorded for the donor in question. Every donor gave a peripheral blood sample, and the peripheral blood mononuclear cells from that sample were used for TCR beta sequencing. The Qiagen DNeasy Blood Extraction Kit was used to extract genomic DNA from the blood cell samples.

This sample is drawn from a study of cytomegalovirus exposure and HLA in healthy donors (TCRdb year 2017). Turning to the overall study: An earlier analysis of some 600 of the donors reported roughly 300 Gb of sequence data and approximately 120 million unique TCR beta sequences obtained from some 200 million T cells. An early release that covered roughly 600 HLA-typed donors contained 250 to 350 gigabases of sequencing data and about 93 million unique TCR sequences. Of the approximately 400 genotyped donors, 81% fell in the genetic ancestry cluster associated with self-reported Caucasian donors. The aim of the study was to test whether cataloging public T cell receptors could identify signatures of past pathogen exposure. Using immunosequencing, the study profiled T cell repertoires from around 680 subjects and related those repertoires to cytomegalovirus serostatus. A separate validation cohort of approximately 130 different subjects was used in addition to the approximately 700-subject first cohort. To predict cytomegalovirus infection status, the study combined high-throughput TCR immunosequencing, statistical association of individual TCRs with disease status, and machine learning. To study patterns of TCR occurrence, a later analysis re-analyzed previously published TCR beta repertoires from around 660 donors and added high-resolution HLA genotyping. The later analysis used no new phenotypic data to find candidate immune exposures, relying instead on TCR beta sequences and their occurrence across donors. An earlier analysis of roughly 580 of the donors used high-throughput TCR beta sequencing to judge whether each TCR beta V gene segment behaved as functional or pseudogenic. Donor age, sex, ethnicity and CMV serostatus were compiled together with the repertoire data. Genome-wide SNP genotypes for about three fifths of the roughly 670 donors were used in a later genetic analysis, which treated that subset as a discovery cohort. All discovery cohort repertoires had been generated using a single sequencing platform. HLA typing included class I and class II loci at four-digit resolution. The number of typed donors differed by locus: roughly 620-630 for A, B, C, DRB1 and DQB1; approximately 540 for DQA1; fewer than 610 for DPA1; and some 450 for DPB1. Because of strong linkage in the cohort, a few DR-DQ haplotypes were treated as single units for association and clustering. On average, around 240,000 unique TCR beta nucleotide sequences were sequenced per donor among 300 to 500 genotyped donors of the cohort, with 15% to 20% of those sequences being non-productive. General study outcomes and caveats: Immune exposure information for the cohort was limited to CMV serostatus. Cytomegalovirus status was reported to be diagnosed by the classifier with high specificity and sensitivity in both the original and validation cohorts. Three of the identified cytomegalovirus-associated TCR beta chains were confirmed in vitro to be specific for cytomegalovirus antigens. Some IMGT-functional V segments, including TRBV6-2 and TRBV6-3, could not be distinguished by the 87-base-pair reads and were therefore excluded. Roughly uniform sequencing depth across donors was assumed in presence/absence analyses, although this assumption may not hold. Most CMV-associated TCR beta chains appeared to be HLA-restricted in a later analysis, and the HLA associations seemed to be driven largely by CMV exposure. In a later analysis, TCR association rates were found to vary across HLA loci, with the most associated TCRs seen for DRB1 alleles and the fewest for HLA-C alleles. In a later analysis, around 17,000 TCR beta sequences were associated with specific HLA alleles at a false discovery rate of 0.05. Compared with equally common non-associated chains, HLA-associated TCR beta chains in a later analysis were more clonally expanded and had lower generation probabilities. While some public TCRs were present in many individuals, most TCR sequences turned up only very rarely across donors. V-gene and J-gene trimming of TCR beta chains was associated with a missense DCLRE1C variant in a later genetic analysis, and the association was replicated in an independent cohort. It was suggested by the authors that the approach could potentially be generalized to other disease states and immunological phenotypes. In a later genetic analysis, fewer N-insertions in productive TCRs were reported among donors in an Asian-associated ancestry cluster than the 666-donor mean. Because HLA typing was unavailable for some donors at each locus, only the typed subset was used in association tests. In a later analysis, several top co-occurrence clusters were reported to appear linked to parvovirus B19, influenza, CMV and Epstein-Barr virus. The study gave a list of some 150 TCR beta chains associated with cytomegalovirus. Correlated functional status among segregating V segments might reflect linkage disequilibrium, but an unknown experimental factor could not be ruled out. A further reported finding was that TCR beta sequences accurately predicted the HLA-A and HLA-B alleles for most subjects in the first cohort. In this cohort, only TCR beta chains were sequenced, and detectable features were limited by the absence of alpha or paired-chain data. Strong co-occurrence of HLA alleles, especially DR and DQ, made assigning TCR associations to individual alleles difficult. A group of highly shared sequence variants was considered likely to be a technical artifact of the sequencing pipeline. An earlier analysis of approximately 540 of the donors showed that most TCR beta V segments appeared in productive rearrangements either about 87% or about 30% of the time, which broadly matched IMGT annotations. Because counts were too low, roughly 18 rarely observed V segments, including chromosome 9 orphons, were left out of the earlier analysis of about 620 of the donors.

Library creation used the immunoSEQ multiplex PCR assay. For the multiplex PCR, a mixture combining 60 forward primers for TCR Vbeta segments and 13 reverse primers for TCR Jbeta segments was used. A multiplex PCR assay on genomic DNA amplified the CDR3 region of rearranged TCR beta genes. On the Illumina HiSeq System, the amplified TCR beta libraries were sequenced as 87-base-pair reads. From the authors' description of their analysis: In a later analysis, 80 million or so unique TCR beta chains were counted across the 500 to 850 repertoires, and roughly 10 million of these chains were shared by at least two donors. To remove PCR and sequencing errors, raw reads were error-corrected and collapsed into unique sequences using a nearest-neighbor algorithm that merged closely related sequences. To assign V, D and J gene segments, CDR3 sequences were aligned to IMGT reference sequences. For a sequence to be retained, a match of at least six nucleotides to both a V gene segment and a J gene segment was required. A rearrangement was called productive if the CDR3 had no stop codons and remained in frame with V and J, and every other rearrangement was called non-productive. CDR3 was defined according to IMGT convention as the region running from the second conserved V-encoded cysteine to the conserved J-encoded phenylalanine. The earlier analysis of about 570 of the donors excluded any sequence lacking an unambiguous match to a single V gene segment. In an earlier analysis of 587 of the donors, V segments were called functional above 56.7% productive rearrangements and were called segregating when the between-donor standard deviation exceeded 5%. A statistical classification framework was built for diagnosing cytomegalovirus status from the catalog of TCR beta chain sequences. In a later analysis, V and J genes were assigned by comparing TCR nucleotide sequences against IMGT/GENE-DB human TR gene sequences. The TCRdist pipeline was used in a later analysis to assign CDR3 sequences and most-parsimonious VDJ recombination scenarios. In a later analysis, every TCR beta chain was defined by the combination of its CDR3 amino acid sequence and its V-gene family, and reads without a unique V-gene family were dropped. To address suspected cross-contamination and a sequencing artifact, a later analysis removed a few hundred highly shared, low-generation-probability nucleotide sequences. In a later analysis, a clonal expansion index for each public chain was calculated from normalized within-repertoire ranks of inferred template counts. In a later analysis, generation probabilities were computed using a VDJ recombination model fitted to out-of-frame rearrangements, and the results were checked against IGoR. A later analysis scored TCR-TCR, TCR-HLA and TCR-CMV co-occurrence with hypergeometric tests, applying a repertoire-size bias correction to TCR pairs. False discovery rates were estimated in a later analysis by permuting HLA or CMV assignments 20 times. In a later analysis, co-occurring TCRs were grouped with DBSCAN, and TCRdist sequence similarity was added when clustering was performed within HLA-allele-positive subsets. Repertoires with fewer than 30,000 or more than 120,000 public chains were left out of co-occurrence clustering, as were roughly five repertoires with anomalous nucleotide sharing. Entries here come from immuneACCESS through TCRdb and include only in-frame sequences with V and J called. Some clones fail to appear in such tables; in the studies checked, an unresolved V gene covers under half of the shortfall, and the cause of the remainder is unknown. V and J calls and clone size are given by that table; D and trimming were obtained from the DNA. The sample includes roughly 120,000 clones, with over 60% observed a single time. The top ten constitute about 0.94% of the sample.

Here the chain combines TRBV27 and TRBJ2-7; TRBD1 aligns with 7 central bases. The TCR comes from a human donor in good health. Source material: PBMCs. The CDR3 sequence is CASSDYRGAYEQYF. Read as DNA, the sequence is TGTGCCAGCAGCGATTACAGGGGAGCCTACGAGCAGTACTTC.